This entry lists 19 T cell receptor beta chains sequenced from one sample in a study of blood T cell repertoires in COVID-19. The method was immunoSEQ multiplex PCR; TCRdb's version includes in-frame clones alone and lacks a portion of them. Of just under 80,000 clones detected, just over 85% appear once; the ten largest clones hold over 35%. The sample was peripheral blood. These receptor sequences come from a human donor in a cohort sampled during active COVID-19.

V usage is TRBV3-1 (or the pseudogene TRBV3-2) and J usage is TRBJ1-2; possible D gene TRBD1, 5 bases. The ends were cut back, 2 bases at V and 7 bases at J, with 14 bases in the middle. The germline V gene has CDR1 LGHDT and CDR2 YNNKEL (reference sequence). CDR3 length: 14 amino acids. CDR3 protein: CASSQYLGESGYTF. The CDR3 bases are TGTGCCAGCAGCCAATATTTAGGGGAAAGTGGCTACACCTTC.

The rearrangement links TRBV18 to TRBJ1-6; TRBD1 matches at 7 bases. V trimming: 4 bases; J trimming: 6 bases; junction bases outside the gene matches: 3. The CDR3 covers 14 residues. Germline assignment: CDR1 KGHSH and CDR2 LQKENI. The DNA for the CDR3 is TGTGCCAGCTCACACGGACAGGTTAATTCACCCCTCCACTTT. Translation: CASSHGQVNSPLHF.

J is TRBJ1-3 and V is TRBV9, with 8 positions matching TRBD1. This CDR3 contains 16 residues. CDR1 and CDR2 (germline): SGDLS, YYNGEE. The trim removed 5 bases at V and 4 bases at J, leaving 11 bases unmatched. The CDR3 DNA reads as TGTGCCAGCAGTCGTAGGCAGGGGGCTGACGGAAACACCATATATTTT. This sequence encodes CASSRRQGADGNTIYF.

This chain uses TRBV5-4 with TRBJ2-7; 8 nucleotides match TRBD2. V dropped 4 bases and J dropped 5; count of bases not matched to a gene: 5. The germline CDR1 and CDR2 sequences are SGHNT and YYREEE (reference sequence). The CDR3 is made up of 13 amino acids. In DNA, the CDR3 is TGTGCCAGCAGCACGGCGGGAGGAAACGAGCAGTACTTC. It is translated as CASSTAGGNEQYF.

The sample holds one count of this clone. CDR3 bases: TGTGCCAGCAGTTTTAACCCCCCGCGGCAGAACACTGAAGCTTTCTTT. Its protein product is CASSFNPPRQNTEAFF. The chain is built from TRBV27 and TRBJ1-1, with no clear D. Germline values: CDR1 MNHEY, CDR2 SMNVEV (reference sequence). Trimming left V 3 bases short and J 1 base short, with 15 bases between. CDR3 length: 16 residues.

The chain links TRBV9 to TRBJ1-1; D call uncertain. Looked up from germline, CDR1 is SGDLS and CDR2 is YYNGEE. V was clipped by 0 bases and J by 1 base, with 7 bases between them. The CDR3 length is 14 residues. CDR3 nucleotides: TGTGCCAGCAGCGTAGATACAGCGAACACTGAAGCTTTCTTT. As protein: CASSVDTANTEAFF.

This chain links TRBV18 with TRBJ1-5, with D perhaps matching TRBD1 (5 bases). V was trimmed by 9 bases and J by 0 bases, leaving 12 bases between them. This CDR3 has 14 residues. Germline V CDR1 and CDR2: KGHSH, LQKENI. DNA for the CDR3: TGTGCCAGTTCGGACGGACATAGCAATCAGCCCCAGCATTTT. Its translation: CASSDGHSNQPQHF.

The V gene is TRBV5-6, the J gene TRBJ2-3; tentative D call: TRBD1 (6 bases). Germline CDR1 and CDR2: SGHDT and YYEEEE. The CDR3 is 14 residues long. The V end lost 0 bases, the J end lost 1 base, and 6 bases lay between the germline ends. CDR3 protein: CASSLAGGTDTQYF. Written as DNA, the CDR3 is TGTGCCAGCAGCTTGGCAGGGGGCACAGATACGCAGTATTTT.

This clone was observed once. The chain uses TRBV5-1 and TRBJ2-5; 8 bases are a match to TRBD2. The V segment lost 5 bases and the J segment 4 bases; nucleotides outside the gene matches: 7. Germline values: CDR1 SGHRS, CDR2 YFSETQ. CDR3 length: 14 amino acids. CDR3 protein: CASRPPAGGETQYF. The CDR3 DNA reads as TGCGCCAGCAGACCCCCGGCGGGAGGAGAGACCCAGTACTTC. Full variable domain (outside the CDR3, taken from reference TRBV5-1 and TRBJ2-5): KAGVTQTPRYLIKTRGQQVTLSCSPISGHRSVSWYQQTPGQGLQFLFEYFSETQRNKGNFPGRFSGRQFSNSRSEMNVSTLELGDSALYLCASRPPAGGETQYFGPGTRLLVL.

This clone was detected a few times. This CDR3 is CASSADRGNYNEQFF. In DNA, the CDR3 is TGTGCCAGCAGCGCGGACAGGGGGAATTACAATGAGCAGTTCTTC. The chain joins TRBV7-3 to TRBJ2-1, with 10 bases that match TRBD1. Unmatched junction bases numbered 5, after V lost 5 bases and J lost 4 bases. This CDR3 is 15 amino acids long. From germline, CDR1 is SGHTA and CDR2 FQGTGA. Based on the CDR3 plus reference TRBV7-3 and TRBJ2-1, the full variable domain is GAGVSQTPSNKVTEKGKYVELRCDPISGHTALYWYRQSLGQGPEFLIYFQGTGAADDSGLPNDRFFAVRPEGSVSTLKIQRTERGDSAVYLCASSADRGNYNEQFFGPGTRLTVL.

The J gene is TRBJ2-1, the V gene TRBV7-9; 10 nucleotides line up with TRBD2. J lost 5 bases, V lost 5 bases, and 9 bases had no gene match. The CDR3 consists of 16 residues. CDR1 is SEHNR and CDR2 is FQNEAQ in the germline V gene (reference sequence). The CDR3 nucleotides read TGTGCCAGCAGCCCGATCGAGCTAGCGGGGGACAATGAGCAGTTCTTC. Encoded protein: CASSPIELAGDNEQFF.

This rearrangement joins TRBV6-6 to TRBJ1-4, with TRBD1 as a possible D gene (5 bases). The CDR3 consists of 16 residues. Germline-derived CDR1 and CDR2 are MNHNY and SVGAGI (reference sequence). V was shortened by 5 bases and J by 1 base, with 14 bases between the two germline ends. The DNA for the CDR3 is TGTGCCAGCAGTCTACACACCAGGGAAACTAATGAAAAACTGTTTTTT. Encoded protein: CASSLHTRETNEKLFF.

V usage is TRBV3-1 (or the pseudogene TRBV3-2) and J usage is TRBJ1-4, with D possibly matching TRBD1 (5 bases). From germline, CDR1 is LGHDT and CDR2 YNNKEL (reference sequence). This CDR3 is built from 14 residues. V was pared by 1 base and J by 8 bases, with 11 bases between. The CDR3 protein is CASSQGQGEEKLFF. In nucleotides, the CDR3 is TGTGCCAGCAGCCAAGGCCAGGGTGAGGAAAAACTGTTTTTT.

The chain recombines TRBV5-4 with TRBJ2-5; D is ambiguous. The CDR3 runs 14 residues. Germline values: CDR1 SGHNT, CDR2 YYREEE (reference sequence). Trimming stripped 4 bases from V and 2 bases from J, with 12 bases between. In DNA, the CDR3 is TGTGCCAGCAGCCTGTCCGGAGTACAAGAGACCCAGTACTTC. As protein: CASSLSGVQETQYF.

Details on this clone: Other nucleotide sequences from this sample produce the same CDR3. The V call is TRBV3-1 (or the pseudogene TRBV3-2), the J call TRBJ1-1; no reliable D call. Germline CDR1 LGHDT, CDR2 YNNKEL (reference sequence). The CDR3 is 14 residues long. Trimming took off 3 bases at V and 1 base at J, with 9 bases between the two ends. CDR3 DNA sequence: TGTGCCAGCAGCCAGCCCGGTCCGAACACTGAAGCTTTCTTT. Residues: CASSQPGPNTEAFF.

This chain connects TRBV7-6 to TRBJ2-7; TRBD2 aligns across 13 bases. This CDR3 comprises 21 residues. Germline V gene data show CDR1 as SGHVS and CDR2 as FNYEAQ. Trimming took 1 base from V and 2 from J; bases not matched to a gene: 17. In DNA, the CDR3 is TGTGCCAGCAGCTTAGAACCTACTAGCGGGAGGGCCTCACTACTCACCTACGAGCAGTACTTC. This sequence encodes CASSLEPTSGRASLLTYEQYF.

The genes are TRBV19 and TRBJ2-5; D unresolved. The CDR3 covers 12 residues. Trimming removed 5 bases at V and 5 bases at J, with 9 bases between. Germline loops: CDR1 LNHDA, CDR2 SQIVND (reference sequence). The CDR3 is CASSVSSETQYF. The CDR3 DNA is TGTGCCAGTAGTGTGAGCTCGGAGACCCAGTACTTC. Using reference TRBV19 and TRBJ2-5 for the parts outside the CDR3, the full variable domain is DGGITQSPKYLFRKEGQNVTLSCEQNLNHDAMYWYRQDPGQGLRLIYYSQIVNDFQKGDIAEGYSVSREKKESFPLTVTSAQKNPTAFYLCASSVSSETQYFGPGTRLLVL.

This clone appeared once. The J gene is TRBJ2-3, the V gene TRBV18; TRBD2 matches 10 bases. Germline V gene lookup returns CDR1 KGHSH and CDR2 LQKENI. This CDR3 spans 17 amino acids. Losses at the gene ends were 3 bases for V and 4 bases for J; bases not matched to a gene: 10. The CDR3 DNA is TGTGCCAGCTCACCCCTCCCTAGCGGGAGAGTGTCAGATACGCAGTATTTT. Translated: CASSPLPSGRVSDTQYF. Based on the CDR3 plus reference TRBV18 and TRBJ2-3, the full variable domain is NAGVMQNPRHLVRRRGQEARLRCSPMKGHSHVYWYRQLPEEGLKFMVYLQKENIIDESGMPKERFSAEFPKEGPSILRIQQVVRGDSAAYFCASSPLPSGRVSDTQYFGPGTRLTVL.

This chain joins TRBV24-1 and TRBJ2-5; D might be TRBD2 (6 bases). The CDR3 consists of 15 residues. Germline V CDR1 and CDR2: KGHDR, SFDVKD. Trimming shortened V by 4 bases and J by 2 bases, and 13 bases separated the two germline ends. CDR3 loop: CATSESDYTQETQYF. The CDR3 nucleotides read TGTGCCACCAGTGAGTCGGACTATACGCAAGAGACCCAGTACTTC.